Below are 9 T cell receptor beta chains sequenced from a single sample in a study of blood T cell repertoires in COVID-19. Profiled with immunoSEQ multiplex PCR; TCRdb holds only in-frame clones, not every one. In the table there are some 290,000 clones, just under 90% of which are singletons. The specimen sequenced was peripheral blood. The receptors shown here come from a woman in her 30s with COVID-19, enrolled during active disease.

The chain carries TRBV2 and TRBJ1-1; no clear D gene. The V gene's germline CDR1 is SNHLY and CDR2 FYNNEI. The CDR3 is 12 residues long. V lost 7 bases and J 2 bases, leaving 8 bases between the germline ends. CDR3 sequence: CASILYNTEAFF. The DNA for the CDR3 is TGTGCCAGCATTCTATACAACACTGAAGCTTTCTTT.

The sample holds a few counts of this clone. The chain employs TRBV3-1 (or the pseudogene TRBV3-2) and TRBJ1-5; TRBD1 is a possible D gene (5 bases). The CDR3 has 18 amino acids. Germline CDR1 reads LGHDT; CDR2 reads YNNKEL (reference sequence). The V end lost 0 bases, the J end lost 0 bases, and 15 bases lay between the germline ends. CDR3 loop: CASSQDKTEVNSNQPQHF. The CDR3 region has the DNA TGTGCCAGCAGCCAAGATAAGACAGAAGTTAATAGCAATCAGCCCCAGCATTTT.

The V call is TRBV24-1, the J call TRBJ1-4; TRBD1 agrees at 9 bases. Germline-derived CDR1 and CDR2 are KGHDR and SFDVKD. CDR3 length: 17 residues. The trim removed 4 bases at V and 7 bases at J, leaving 12 bases unmatched. CDR3 nucleotide sequence: TGTGCCACCAGTGACCCGGGACAGGGCCGGGGCGGTGAAAAACTGTTTTTT. It codes for CATSDPGQGRGGEKLFF.

The rearrangement joins TRBV21-1 to TRBJ2-5; no DNA check was done on the table's D call, TRBD2. TRBV21-1 is assigned pseudogene status. The CDR3 extends over 15 amino acids. The CDR3 nucleotides are TGTGCCAGCAGTATAAAGGAGGCCACAATAGAGACCCAGTACTTC. It specifies CASSIKEATIETQYF.

The gene calls are TRBV5-3 and TRBJ1-6; no firm D call. TRBV5-3 is labeled an ORF, and its function is uncertain. Deletions cut 4 bases from V and 0 bases from J, with 8 bases between. This CDR3 has 15 residues. The CDR3 nucleotides read TGTGCCAGAAGCCATTACAGCTCCTATAATTCACCCCTCCACTTT. This translates into CARSHYSSYNSPLHF.

The gene calls are TRBV6-4 and TRBJ1-2; D might be TRBD1 (6 bases). Germline CDR1 reads MRHNA; CDR2 reads SNTAGT. The CDR3 loop spans 12 amino acids. The V end was cut by 6 bases, the J end by 4 bases, with 9 bases between. The CDR3 bases are TGTGCCAGCAGACAGGGCCTCTATGGCTACACCTTC. Translation gives CASRQGLYGYTF.

The chain combines TRBV28 with TRBJ1-4, with 9 bases lining up with TRBD1. The CDR3 spans 18 residues. V lost 2 bases to trimming and J lost 8 bases; unmatched junction nucleotides: 15. CDR1 and CDR2 (germline): MDHEN, SYDVKM. The CDR3 loop is CASSLNGTGWSRSEKLFF. CDR3 in DNA: TGTGCCAGCAGTTTAAACGGGACAGGGTGGAGTCGGTCCGAAAAACTGTTTTTT.

The chain couples TRBV9 to TRBJ2-3, with TRBD2 identical over 7 bases. CDR1 and CDR2 (germline): SGDLS, YYNGEE. The CDR3 runs 15 residues. The ends lost 0 bases at V and 7 bases at J; junction bases unmatched: 8. The CDR3 coding sequence is TGTGCCAGCAGCGTAGTTGGGGGGGAGACAAATACGCAGTATTTT. Protein product: CASSVVGGETNTQYF.

The chain couples TRBV27 to TRBJ2-7, with D possibly matching TRBD2 (6 bases). Deletions cut 6 bases from V and 3 bases from J, with 12 bases between. The CDR3 is made up of 13 amino acids. Germline loops: CDR1 MNHEY, CDR2 SMNVEV (reference sequence). The CDR3 bases are TGTGCCAGCAGCCTCAAGACTAGCTACGAGCAGTACTTC. Encoded protein: CASSLKTSYEQYF.